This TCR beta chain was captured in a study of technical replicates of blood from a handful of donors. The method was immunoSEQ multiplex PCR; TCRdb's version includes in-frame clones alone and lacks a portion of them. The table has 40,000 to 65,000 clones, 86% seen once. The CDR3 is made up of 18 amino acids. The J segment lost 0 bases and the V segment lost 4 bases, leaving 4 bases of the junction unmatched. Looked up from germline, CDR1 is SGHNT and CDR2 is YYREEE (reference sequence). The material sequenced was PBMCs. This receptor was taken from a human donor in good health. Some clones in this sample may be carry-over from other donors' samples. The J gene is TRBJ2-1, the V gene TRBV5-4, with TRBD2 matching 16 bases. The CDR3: CASSPGTSGGASYNEQFF. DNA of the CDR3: TGTGCCAGCAGCCCCGGGACTAGCGGGGGGGCCTCCTACAATGAGCAGTTCTTC. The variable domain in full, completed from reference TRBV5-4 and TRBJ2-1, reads ETGVTQSPTHLIKTRGQQVTLRCSSQSGHNTVSWYQQALGQGPQFIFQYYREEENGRGNFPPRFSGLQFPNYSSELNVNALELDDSALYLCASSPGTSGGASYNEQFFGPGTRLTVL.